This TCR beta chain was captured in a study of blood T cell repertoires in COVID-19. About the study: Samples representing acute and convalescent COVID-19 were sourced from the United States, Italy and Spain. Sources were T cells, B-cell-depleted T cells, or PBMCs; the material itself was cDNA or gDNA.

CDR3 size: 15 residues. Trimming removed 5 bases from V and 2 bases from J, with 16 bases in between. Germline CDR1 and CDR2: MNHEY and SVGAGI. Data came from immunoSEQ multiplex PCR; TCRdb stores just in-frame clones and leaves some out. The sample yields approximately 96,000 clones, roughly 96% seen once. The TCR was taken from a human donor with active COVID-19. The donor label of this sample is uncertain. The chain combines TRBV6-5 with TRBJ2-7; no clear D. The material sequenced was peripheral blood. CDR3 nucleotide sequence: TGTGCCAGCAGTCTCCTGGGCAGGCAAACCTACGAGCAGTACTTC. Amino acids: CASSLLGRQTYEQYF.